This is a list of T cell receptor beta chains from one sample in a study of blood T cell repertoires in COVID-19. Data came from immunoSEQ multiplex PCR; TCRdb stores just in-frame clones and leaves some out. The table has approximately 330,000 clones, around nine tenths seen once; the top ten hold roughly a tenth. The sequencing sample was made of PBMCs or T cells enriched from blood (not recorded which). These receptors originate from a woman aged 25-40 years who had recovered from COVID-19. CDR3s include the opening cysteine and the closing phenylalanine or tryptophan. The order of the fields is J gene, V gene, D gene, clone size, CDR3 protein, CDR3 DNA. A D gene is named only where the DNA matches it firmly. Some rows mark clone size as missing; the rest say once, few, many or name a class of expanded clone.

>TRBJ2-3|TRBV19|.|.
CASSIAGSLTDTQYF
TGTGCCAGTAGTATAGCTGGGAGTTTGACAGATACGCAGTATTTT
>TRBJ1-4|TRBV4-1|.|.
CASSQDILRAAYEKLFF
TGCGCCAGCAGCCAAGATATCTTGAGGGCGGCTTATGAAAAACTGTTTTTT
>TRBJ2-2|TRBV27|.|.
CASSLRTANTGELFF
TGTGCCAGCAGTTTAAGGACAGCGAACACCGGGGAGCTGTTTTTT
>TRBJ1-5|TRBV7-8|.|.
CASSVASRRQNQPQHF
TGTGCCAGCAGCGTCGCCTCCAGGCGTCAAAATCAGCCCCAGCATTTT
>TRBJ1-5|TRBV5-1|TRBD1|.
CASSSGQIGQPQHF
TGCGCCAGCAGCTCGGGACAGATAGGACAGCCCCAGCATTTT
>TRBJ1-3|TRBV3-1/TRBV3-2|.|.
CASSQGFSGNSGNTIYF
TGTGCCAGCAGCCAAGGTTTCTCAGGGAACTCTGGAAACACCATATATTTT
>TRBJ1-6|TRBV11-2|.|.
CASSEQQEILSPLHF
TGTGCCAGCAGCGAACAACAGGAAATCCTATCACCCCTCCACTTT
>TRBJ2-2|TRBV15|TRBD1|.
CATSRDARDSKGSGELFF
TGTGCCACCAGCAGAGATGCCAGGGACAGTAAAGGAAGCGGGGAGCTGTTTTTT
>TRBJ2-3|TRBV29-1|TRBD2|.
CSVGLAGGLGADTQYF
TGCAGCGTCGGACTAGCGGGAGGGCTTGGGGCAGATACGCAGTATTTT
>TRBJ2-1|TRBV15|TRBD2|.
CATRGPKAGVGNEQFF
TGTGCCACCAGAGGCCCCAAGGCGGGAGTAGGCAATGAGCAGTTCTTC
>TRBJ2-3|TRBV11-3|.|.
CASSLLIPDTQYF
TGTGCCAGCAGCTTACTTATCCCAGATACGCAGTATTTT
>TRBJ2-2|TRBV19|.|once
CASREGQYTGELFF
TGTGCCAGTAGGGAGGGACAGTACACCGGGGAGCTGTTTTTT